A single sample is the source of the 13 T cell receptor beta chains below, sequenced in a study of blood T cell repertoires in COVID-19. The protocol was immunoSEQ multiplex PCR, while the TCRdb copy is restricted to in-frame clones and leaves out a portion. The sample shows about 190,000 clones, roughly 84% of them seen only once. Sequencing input: PBMCs or T cells enriched from blood (not recorded which). Source of these receptors: a woman in her 30s who had been exposed to COVID-19.

The CDR3 protein is CAWRDGDRAVFF. The CDR3 coding sequence is TGTGCCTGGAGGGACGGGGACAGGGCTGTTTTCTTT. V is TRBV30 and J is TRBJ1-1; 9 positions match TRBD1. CDR1 GTSNPN and CDR2 SVGIG come from the germline V gene (reference sequence). The CDR3 runs 12 residues. Trimming cost V 3 bases and J 13 bases; bases outside gene matches: 9.

About this clone itself: The DNA is left out, because the CDR3 cannot be placed on it with certainty; the CDR3 is given as TCRdb lists it. The chain recombines TRBV21-1 with TRBJ2-6; the table names TRBD2, a call not compared with the DNA. TRBV21-1 has pseudogene status. Ends included, the CDR3 has 19 residues. The CDR3 loop is CASSTSGENVGSGANVLTF.

This clone was picked up a small number of times. V and J are TRBV11-2 and TRBJ2-2; 10 positions agree with TRBD2. This CDR3 is 20 amino acids long. The trim removed 0 bases at V and 3 bases at J, leaving 13 bases unmatched. Germline CDR1 SGHAT, CDR2 FQNNGV. The chain's CDR3 is CASSLDFLAGARKDTGELFF. CDR3 in DNA: TGTGCCAGCAGCTTAGACTTCCTAGCGGGGGCCCGAAAGGACACCGGGGAGCTGTTTTTT.

The rearrangement uses TRBV7-6 and TRBJ1-1, with 8 positions matching TRBD1. This CDR3 comprises 14 residues. J was trimmed by 4 bases and V by 4 bases; bases with no gene match: 5. Per the germline V gene, CDR1 is SGHVS and CDR2 is FNYEAQ. The CDR3 region has the DNA TGTGCCAGCAGCTCGACAGGGGTACCCACTGAAGCTTTCTTT. It codes for CASSSTGVPTEAFF.

The V call is TRBV30, the J call TRBJ1-2; TRBD1 matches 9 bases. This CDR3 region has 11 residues. Germline V gene sequence: CDR1 GTSNPN, CDR2 SVGIG (reference sequence). V was pared by 8 bases and J by 6 bases, with 4 bases of the junction left unmatched. The CDR3 coding sequence is TGTGCCGGATGGACAGGGGATGGCTACACCTTC. It encodes CAGWTGDGYTF.

The chain uses TRBV3-1 (or the pseudogene TRBV3-2) and TRBJ2-1, with 7 positions matching TRBD2. CDR3 length: 17 residues. V shed 0 bases and J 6 bases; nucleotides not matched to a gene: 11. Per the germline V gene, CDR1 is LGHDT and CDR2 is YNNKEL (reference sequence). The CDR3 region is CASSQDWGTNPRNEQFF. CDR3 sequence (DNA): TGTGCCAGCAGCCAAGATTGGGGGACTAACCCACGCAATGAGCAGTTCTTC.

The rearrangement joins TRBV4-1 to TRBJ2-3; 8 positions agree with TRBD1. The CDR3 runs to 17 residues. The ends lost 0 bases at V and 1 base at J; junction bases unmatched: 6. The V gene's germline CDR1 is MGHRA and CDR2 YSYEKL. CDR3 protein: CASSQDRQGIGTDTQYF. The CDR3 DNA reads TGCGCCAGCAGCCAAGATAGACAGGGGATAGGCACAGATACGCAGTATTTT.

The gene calls are TRBV6-4 and TRBJ2-3; TRBD2 aligns across 7 bases. The CDR3 spans 17 residues. The V gene's germline CDR1 is MRHNA and CDR2 SNTAGT. Trimming took 4 bases from V and 4 from J; bases not matched to a gene: 14. The CDR3 DNA follows: TGTGCCAGCAGTGGCCCCAACGGGGGAGGGAAGCCAGATACGCAGTATTTT. It codes for CASSGPNGGGKPDTQYF.

V is TRBV19 and J is TRBJ1-6; possible D gene TRBD1, 5 bases. The CDR3 contains 15 residues. Trimming cost V 6 bases and J 5 bases, with 14 bases left between them. Germline values: CDR1 LNHDA, CDR2 SQIVND (reference sequence). CDR3 DNA: TGTGCCAGTAGACACACCGGGACTGATAATTCACCCCTCCACTTT. Translation: CASRHTGTDNSPLHF.

The chain links TRBV27 to TRBJ1-6; D not certain. The CDR3 is 14 residues long. Germline CDR1 and CDR2: MNHEY and SMNVEV (reference sequence). Between the trimmed V and J ends, which lost 3 bases and 8 bases, there was a span of 11 bases. The CDR3 region is CASSFWRSDSPLHF. CDR3 nucleotide sequence: TGTGCCAGCAGTTTTTGGCGGTCTGATTCACCCCTCCACTTT.

This sequence joins TRBV4-3 and TRBJ2-7; 9 bases line up with TRBD1. This CDR3 has 14 residues. V lost 5 bases, J lost 6 bases, and 8 bases stayed unmatched. Germline V CDR1 and CDR2: LGHNA, YSLEER. The CDR3 is CASSTGGAGTEQYF. The CDR3 DNA reads TGCGCCAGCAGCACAGGGGGCGCAGGGACCGAGCAGTACTTC.

V gene TRBV7-7 combines with J gene TRBJ1-3; TRBD1 matches 7 bases. Trimming took 1 base from V and 4 from J; bases not matched to a gene: 4. Germline CDR1 SSHAT, CDR2 FNYEAQ (reference sequence). The CDR3 extends over 15 amino acids. The DNA for the CDR3 is TGTGCCAGCAGCTTAGGGCAGGGGGTCGGAAACACCATATATTTT. The encoded protein is CASSLGQGVGNTIYF.

The chain uses TRBV7-9 and TRBJ1-4; tentatively, D is TRBD1 (6 bases). V was clipped by 4 bases and J by 6 bases, with 12 bases between them. Germline V gene sequence: CDR1 SEHNR, CDR2 FQNEAQ (reference sequence). CDR3 length equals 14 residues. The CDR3 DNA reads TGTGCCAGCAGCTCGGACAGAGTACATGAAAAACTGTTTTTT. Protein: CASSSDRVHEKLFF.